The T cell receptor beta chain under discussion was sequenced for a study of shared clonotypes between healthy human individuals. The germline gives CDR1 SGHNT, CDR2 YENEEA. The CDR3 runs to 13 residues. The J segment lost 6 bases and the V segment lost 3 bases, leaving 0 bases of the junction unmatched. In the authors' methods: Without quality scores, immunoSEQ junctional reads could not be filtered like full-length reads. Clones were read by immunoSEQ multiplex PCR, and TCRdb kept only the in-frame ones, dropping some. That table is the source of V, J and clone size, and D and trimming were worked out from the DNA. The data hold about 660,000 clones, with around 74% observed a single time. Study-level points and caveats: Clonotype sharing across a handful of donors was observed for around 5% of naive CD4 clonotypes. Non-shared clonotypes displayed generation probabilities falling below those of clonotypes present in all four donors.

In the case of this clone: Its specificity is not known. A much larger clone lies one base from this, so it may be a read error.

The gene calls are TRBV11-3 and TRBJ2-1; 9 bases map to TRBD1. The sample comprised memory CD4+ T cells sorted from blood. Subset given: CD45RA-negative fraction. This clonotype originated in a woman between 25 and 40 years old in good health. DNA for the CDR3: TGTGCCAGCAGCTTGGGACAGGGCAATGAGCAGTTCTTC. Amino acids: CASSLGQGNEQFF.